This T cell receptor beta chain stems from a study of T-cell memory formation after mild COVID-19 (dated by TCRdb to about 2021). In the study overall: Most TCR sequence clusters were specific to one of the two donors. Longitudinal TCRalpha and TCRbeta repertoire sequencing tracked T-cell clones expanding and contracting after mild COVID-19 in a couple of donors. Two young, previously healthy adult volunteers, one female and one male, were included in the cohort. Overall results and qualifications from the work: The second-wave clones that peaked on day 37 were not confirmed to be SARS-CoV-2 specific. Some responding clones were detected in pre-infection memory, suggesting pre-existing cross-reactive memory T cells joined the SARS-CoV-2 response. Balanced CD4/CD8 phenotypes were observed for clones contracting from day 15 to 85, whereas a bias towards CD4+ was observed for a second wave of clones expanding from day 15 to 37. Only a couple of mild cases were covered by the study, and larger cohorts that include severe cases with pre-infection samples were considered necessary. Contracting CD4+ clones were found mainly in CM and EM memory subsets, while CD8+ clones were enriched in EMRA.

Sequencer: Illumina NovaSeq 6000. cDNA libraries for TCRalpha and TCRbeta were prepared by 5'RACE using constant-segment primers, with sample barcodes and unique molecular identifiers added. Trizol reagent was used to extract RNA from every sample. Libraries were amplified in two PCR steps, with a second sample barcode and Illumina TruSeq adapters added in the second step. Sequencing of libraries was performed on an Illumina NovaSeq with 2 x 150 bp paired-end reads. The original pipeline was this. The reads were demultiplexed and collapsed into UMI-guided consensus sequences using migec v1.2.7. Using mixcr v2.1.11, UMI consensuses were aligned to TRA and TRB V and J templates and then assembled into clonotypes. A clonotype was counted as expanded or contracted only if both edgeR and NoisET called the change significant, with noise models trained on biological replicates. edgeR calls used a false discovery rate-adjusted p below 0.01 and a log2 fold-change threshold of 1. As an exploratory analysis of dynamics, PCA with hierarchical clustering was applied to max-normalized trajectories of the 1000 most abundant clonotypes. Separately sequenced CD4+ and CD8+ repertoires were used to assign a CD4 or CD8 phenotype to each responding clone. TCRdb applied fastp at Q25 and MiXCR to the public reads, then kept only in-frame beta chains. Every distinct CDR3 protein forms one entry, paired with its most common genes and DNA. In this record, the V and J calls reflect TCRdb's handling and not the investigators' own analysis. In all, the sample holds about 120,000 distinct CDR3 sequences, and around a fifth of those were seen once. The top ten clones comprise approximately 40% of the sample.

CDR1 LGHNT and CDR2 FRNRAP were looked up in the germline V gene. The CDR3 numbers 14 residues from cysteine through phenylalanine. Only the CDR3 part of the read is kept: 42 bases, read in frame from the first base. This clonotype came up a few times. No antigen is known for it. Per-base quality was not reported, and no clone a single base away is much larger than it. Ficoll-Paque density gradient centrifugation was the method used to isolate PBMCs. The sequencing input was PBMCs or a T cell subset sorted from them (not recorded which). The TCR was taken from a young man who had mild COVID-19 (a few samples of this study predate the infection). The sample titles of this study are shuffled in the database, so cell type and time point are left out; the donor was told from shared clones. Recombination joined TRBV12-5 with TRBJ2-7; TRBD1 agrees with 10 junctional bases. The DNA sequence follows: TGTGCCACCGGAGGTGGGACAGGGGCCTACGAGCAGTACTTC. Protein translation: CATGGGTGAYEQYF.